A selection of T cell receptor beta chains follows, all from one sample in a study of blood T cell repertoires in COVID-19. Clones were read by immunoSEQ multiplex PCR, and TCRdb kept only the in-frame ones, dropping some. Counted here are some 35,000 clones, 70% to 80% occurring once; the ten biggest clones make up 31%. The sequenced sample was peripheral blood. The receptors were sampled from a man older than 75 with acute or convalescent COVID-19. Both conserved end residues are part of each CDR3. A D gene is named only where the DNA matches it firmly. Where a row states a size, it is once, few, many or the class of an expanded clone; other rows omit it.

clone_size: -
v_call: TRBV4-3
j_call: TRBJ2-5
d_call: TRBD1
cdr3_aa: CASSQDLNRGTGETQYF
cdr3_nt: TGCGCCAGCAGCCAAGATCTGAACAGGGGGACAGGAGAGACCCAGTACTTC

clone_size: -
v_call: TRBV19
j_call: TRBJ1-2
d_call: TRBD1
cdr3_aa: CASSWGQGIVGYGYTF
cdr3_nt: TGTGCCAGTAGTTGGGGACAGGGAATAGTCGGCTATGGCTACACCTTC

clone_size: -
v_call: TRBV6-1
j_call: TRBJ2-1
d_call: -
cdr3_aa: CASSEGWGDEQFF
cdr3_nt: TGTGCCAGCAGTGAAGGGTGGGGGGATGAGCAGTTCTTC

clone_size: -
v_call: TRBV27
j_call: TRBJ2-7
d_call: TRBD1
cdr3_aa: CASSFTGAYEQYF
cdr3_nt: TGTGCCAGCAGTTTCACAGGGGCCTACGAGCAGTACTTC

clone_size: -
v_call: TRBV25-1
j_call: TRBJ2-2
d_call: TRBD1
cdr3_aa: CASSDPGQGMAGELFF
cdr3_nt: TGTGCCAGCAGTGATCCTGGACAGGGTATGGCCGGGGAGCTGTTTTTT

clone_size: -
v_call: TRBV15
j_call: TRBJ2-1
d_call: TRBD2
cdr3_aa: CATSRGLAGGEQFF
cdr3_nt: TGTGCCACCAGCAGGGGACTAGCGGGAGGTGAGCAGTTCTTC

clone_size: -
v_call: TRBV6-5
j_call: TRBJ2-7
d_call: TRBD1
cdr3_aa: CASSSGQGASYEQYF
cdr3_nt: TGTGCCAGCAGTTCCGGACAGGGGGCTTCCTACGAGCAGTACTTC

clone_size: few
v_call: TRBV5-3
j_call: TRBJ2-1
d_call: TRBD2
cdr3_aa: CARSPIPAGDHEQFF
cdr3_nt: TGTGCCAGAAGCCCTATTCCCGCGGGAGATCATGAGCAGTTCTTC

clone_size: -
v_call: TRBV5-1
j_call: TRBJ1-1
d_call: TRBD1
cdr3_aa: CASSLRTGSLTEAFF
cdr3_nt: TGCGCCAGCAGCTTACGGACAGGGTCCCTCACTGAAGCTTTCTTT

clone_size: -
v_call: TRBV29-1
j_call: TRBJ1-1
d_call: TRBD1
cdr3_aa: CSGRQGLNTEAFF
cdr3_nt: TGCAGCGGCCGACAGGGGTTAAACACTGAAGCTTTCTTT

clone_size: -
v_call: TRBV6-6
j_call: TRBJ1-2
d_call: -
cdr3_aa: CASRPGGGYGYTF
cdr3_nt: TGTGCCAGCAGACCCGGGGGAGGGTATGGCTACACCTTC

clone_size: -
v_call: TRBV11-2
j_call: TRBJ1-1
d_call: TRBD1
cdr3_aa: CASSSRQGLNTEAFF
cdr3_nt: TGTGCCAGCAGCTCCCGACAGGGCCTGAACACTGAAGCTTTCTTT

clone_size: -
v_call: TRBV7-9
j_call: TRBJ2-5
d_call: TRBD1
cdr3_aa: CASSLGGGMGETQYF
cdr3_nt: TGTGCCAGCAGCCTAGGGGGCGGCATGGGAGAGACCCAGTACTTC

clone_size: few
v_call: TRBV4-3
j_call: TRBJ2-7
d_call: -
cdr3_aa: CASSSSTEGTPGEQYF
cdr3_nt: TGCGCCAGCAGCTCTAGCACGGAGGGAACACCGGGCGAGCAGTACTTC

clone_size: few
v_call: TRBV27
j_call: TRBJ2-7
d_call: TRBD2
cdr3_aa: CASSESGSSYEQYF
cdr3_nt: TGTGCCAGCAGTGAAAGCGGGAGCTCCTACGAGCAGTACTTC

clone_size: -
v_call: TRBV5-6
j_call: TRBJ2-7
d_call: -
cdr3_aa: CASSSGQHYEQYF
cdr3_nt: TGTGCCAGCAGCTCAGGACAGCACTACGAGCAGTACTTC